These 9 T cell receptor beta chains originate from one sample sequenced in a study of neoadjuvant anti-PD-1 for oral cavity cancer. Only in-frame clones appear in the TCRdb table, and some are missing; sequencing was by immunoSEQ multiplex PCR. The table records 9,500 to 15,000 clones, about two thirds of them present only once. The time point here: after neoadjuvant nivolumab, at surgical resection. This specimen was PBMCs, taken after nivolumab (anti-PD-1) treatment. Source of these receptors: a person aged 35 to 85 with oral cavity squamous cell carcinoma.

The V and J genes are TRBV2 and TRBJ1-1; weak D call: TRBD1 (5 bases). With 2 bases removed from V and 3 bases from J, the gap between germline ends came to 10 bases. This CDR3 spans 14 amino acids. Germline CDR1 is SNHLY and CDR2 is FYNNEI. CDR3 amino acids: CASSEQGGDTEAFF. The CDR3 DNA reads as TGTGCCAGCAGTGAACAGGGTGGGGACACTGAAGCTTTCTTT.

The chain uses TRBV6-6 and TRBJ2-2; perhaps D is TRBD1 or TRBD2 (5 bases each). CDR1 is MNHNY, CDR2 SVGAGI, per germline (reference sequence). The V gene lost 6 bases and the J gene lost 5 bases, with 10 bases spanning the gap. The CDR3 extends over 13 amino acids. The CDR3 nucleotides are TGTGCCAGCAGCCGATGGGGGACCGGGGAGCTGTTTTTT. It encodes CASSRWGTGELFF.

The V and J genes are TRBV13 and TRBJ1-1; D gene unclear. The CDR3 has 12 amino acids. Deletions cut 3 bases from V and 1 base from J, with 3 bases between. In germline, CDR1 is PRHDT, CDR2 FYEKMQ (reference sequence). CDR3 DNA: TGTGCCAGCAGCTTCCCGAACACTGAAGCTTTCTTT. It specifies CASSFPNTEAFF.

The chain joins TRBV27 to TRBJ2-3; D not resolved. The CDR3 runs to 14 residues. Germline V gene lookup returns CDR1 MNHEY and CDR2 SMNVEV (reference sequence). Trimming took 3 bases from V and 7 from J, leaving 14 bases between them. CDR3 bases: TGTGCCAGCAGTTTCGACGGCCCGCGGAATACGCAGTATTTT. Translation gives CASSFDGPRNTQYF.

In its sample, this clone was seen a few times. The chain combines TRBV7-8 with TRBJ1-3, with D unresolved. The V end was cut by 1 base, the J end by 2 bases, with 12 bases between. Germline CDR1 reads SGHVS; CDR2 reads FQNEAQ. The CDR3 consists of 16 residues. The CDR3 sequence is CASSLVGSDTGNTIYF. The CDR3 DNA sequence: TGTGCCAGCAGCTTAGTGGGCAGCGACACTGGAAACACCATATATTTT.

This clone was seen once. J is TRBJ2-1 and V is TRBV27, with TRBD2 matching over 7 bases. The ends lost 5 bases at V and 4 bases at J; junction bases unmatched: 8. The CDR3 contains 15 residues. Looked up from germline, CDR1 is MNHEY and CDR2 is SMNVEV (reference sequence). CDR3 coding DNA: TGTGCCAGCAGTATATGGGGGGAGGGGTACAATGAGCAGTTCTTC. It is translated as CASSIWGEGYNEQFF.

The V and J genes are TRBV7-9 and TRBJ2-7; D perhaps matches TRBD2 (6 bases). This CDR3 has 14 residues. V gave up 5 bases and J gave up 4 bases, with 15 bases separating them. Germline CDR1 is SEHNR and CDR2 is FQNEAQ (reference sequence). The CDR3 protein is CASSPPGLQYEQYF. DNA for the CDR3: TGTGCCAGCAGCCCACCGGGACTCCAATACGAGCAGTACTTC.

The chain joins TRBV4-1 to TRBJ1-5, with D unclear. Germline V CDR1 and CDR2: MGHRA, YSYEKL. CDR3 length equals 17 residues. V was trimmed by 1 base and J by 0 bases, leaving 13 bases between them. The CDR3 loop reads CASSQVPHGYSNQPQHF. The DNA for the CDR3 is TGCGCCAGCAGCCAAGTACCCCACGGGTATAGCAATCAGCCCCAGCATTTT.

This chain uses TRBV7-9 with TRBJ1-1; 8 bases are shared with TRBD1. Germline-derived CDR1 and CDR2 are SEHNR and FQNEAQ (reference sequence). The CDR3 sequence is 14 residues long. V was pared by 4 bases and J by 4 bases, with 5 bases of the junction left unmatched. The CDR3 loop reads CASSSYRGGTEAFF. For the CDR3, the DNA is TGTGCCAGCAGCTCTTACAGGGGGGGCACTGAAGCTTTCTTT.